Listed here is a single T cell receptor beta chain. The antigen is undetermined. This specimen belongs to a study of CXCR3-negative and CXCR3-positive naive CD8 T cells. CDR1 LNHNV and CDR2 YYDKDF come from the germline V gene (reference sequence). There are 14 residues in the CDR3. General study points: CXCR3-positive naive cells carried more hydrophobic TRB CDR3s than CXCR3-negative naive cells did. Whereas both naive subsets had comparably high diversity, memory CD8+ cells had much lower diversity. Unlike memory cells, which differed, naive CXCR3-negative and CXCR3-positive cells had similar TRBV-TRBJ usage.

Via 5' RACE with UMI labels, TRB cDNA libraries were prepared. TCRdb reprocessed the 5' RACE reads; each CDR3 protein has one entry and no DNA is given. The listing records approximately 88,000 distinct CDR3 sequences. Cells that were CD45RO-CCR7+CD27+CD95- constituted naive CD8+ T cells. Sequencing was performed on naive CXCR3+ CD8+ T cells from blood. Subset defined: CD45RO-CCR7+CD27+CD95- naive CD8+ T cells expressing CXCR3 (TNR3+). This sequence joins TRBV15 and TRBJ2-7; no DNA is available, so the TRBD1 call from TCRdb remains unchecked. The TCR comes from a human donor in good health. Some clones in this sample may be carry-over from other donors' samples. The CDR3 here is CATSIGRGYNEQYF.